This TCR beta chain was observed in a study of cytomegalovirus exposure and HLA in healthy donors. Findings of the study overall: Associated with cytomegalovirus, according to the listing, were 150 to 200 TCR beta chains. A later analysis linked a missense variant in DCLRE1C to the trimming of TCR beta V and J genes.

Germline V lookup: CDR1 MGHRA, CDR2 YSYEKL. This CDR3 contains 16 residues. The ends lost 4 bases at V and 6 bases at J; junction bases unmatched: 14. PCR employed 60 Vbeta and 13 Jbeta primers. In the original analysis: The count from a later analysis was 65 million to 90 million unique TCR beta chains, 9 million to 12 million of them shared. Repertoires were generated with immunoSEQ multiplex PCR, while TCRdb's copy carries only in-frame clones and drops some. Clone size and the V and J calls come from that table; the DNA yielded D and trimming. The data hold 100,000 to 150,000 clones, with about four fifths observed a single time. This clone has just one count. The antigen is unknown.

This TCR was sampled from a woman between 40 and 55 years old in good health and CMV-seropositive. This rearrangement joins TRBV4-1 to TRBJ1-2, with 7 bases identical to TRBD1. The sample comprised PBMCs. For the CDR3, the DNA is TGCGCCAGCAGCCGGACTGGTCAGGGGGACCTTCATGGCTACACCTTC. Translation: CASSRTGQGDLHGYTF.